This T cell receptor beta chain was identified in a study of blood T cell repertoires in COVID-19. Profiling relied on immunoSEQ multiplex PCR, and the TCRdb table lists in-frame clones only, not all of them. Counted here are tens of thousands of clones, 82% occurring once; the ten biggest clones make up under 25%. The CDR3 is 18 amino acids. The germline CDR1 and CDR2 sequences are MNHEY and SMNVEV (reference sequence). V lost 3 bases to trimming and J lost 0 bases, with 15 bases between them. This receptor was identified in a woman in her sixties with acute or convalescent COVID-19. Material for sequencing was peripheral blood. This chain connects TRBV27 to TRBJ2-6; TRBD2 is a possible D gene (6 bases). The chain's CDR3 is CASSFSLGLNSGANVLTF. CDR3 nucleotide sequence: TGTGCCAGCAGTTTCTCACTGGGACTGAACTCTGGGGCCAACGTCCTGACTTTC.